This T cell receptor beta chain comes out of a study of low-dose radiotherapy and immunotherapy resistance in tumors. Trimming shortened V by 5 bases and J by 10 bases, and 14 bases separated the two germline ends. CDR1 MNHEY and CDR2 SVGAGI come from the germline V gene. This CDR3 has 13 residues. The time point was: before trial treatment. Those who qualified had advanced solid tumors (lacking tumor-infiltrating lymphocytes). Primers targeting TRAV and TRBV primed first-strand cDNA, covering alpha and beta chains. TCRs underwent approximately 20 PCR cycles of amplification with a constant-region primer and V-primer adapter. TCRdb reanalysed the reads using MiXCR and keeps one entry per CDR3 protein. This sample carries approximately 90,000 distinct CDR3 sequences, 15% to 20% of them seen once, and the ten largest clones take roughly 3%.

The receptor was isolated from a male donor with prostate cancer. This sequence joins TRBV6-5 and TRBJ1-4; D perhaps matches TRBD1 (6 bases). The sequencing here drew on PBMCs, taken before treatment. CDR3 nucleotide sequence: TGTGCCAGCAGTCGAGAGGGGGAGGGAAAACTGTTTTTT. Its translation: CASSREGEGKLFF.